Listed below are T cell receptor beta chains from one sample, sequenced in a study of T-cell reconstitution after alpha-beta-depleted transplantation in children. TCRdb reanalysed the PCR reads using MiXCR and keeps one entry per CDR3 protein. The table lists 800,000 to 1,000,000 distinct CDR3 sequences, roughly 31% of them singletons. The sample in question was PBMCs, mostly from graft donor cells, obtained 360 days after TCRalphabeta/CD19-depleted stem cell transplant. These receptors all stem from a boy in the first two years of life who had a stem cell transplant for SCID, so the T cells may come from the graft donor. Each CDR3 is given with its conserved first and last residue. Each record gives: CDR3 DNA, CDR3 protein, CDR3 length, J gene, clone size, D gene, V gene. A D gene is named only where the DNA matches it firmly. Some rows have no size entry. The others give once, few or many, or a class for an expanded clone.

CDR3 DNA: TGTGCCAGCAAAGGACAGGGGACGGGCAAAAACATTCAGTACTTC
CDR3 protein: CASKGQGTGKNIQYF
CDR3 length: 15
J gene: TRBJ2-4
clone size: -
D gene: TRBD1
V gene: TRBV6-1

CDR3 DNA: TGTGCCAGCAGTTTTTTGAGTTCCAGCAATCAGCCCCAGCATTTT
CDR3 protein: CASSFLSSSNQPQHF
CDR3 length: 15
J gene: TRBJ1-5
clone size: -
D gene: -
V gene: TRBV12-3/TRBV12-4

CDR3 DNA: TGTGCCAGCAGCGTGACACGGGACAGACAAGAGCAGTACTTC
CDR3 protein: CASSVTRDRQEQYF
CDR3 length: 14
J gene: TRBJ2-7
clone size: -
D gene: TRBD1
V gene: TRBV5-6

CDR3 DNA: TGCGCCAGCAGCTTGTCCAGTTACACAGATACGCAGTATTTT
CDR3 protein: CASSLSSYTDTQYF
CDR3 length: 14
J gene: TRBJ2-3
clone size: few
D gene: -
V gene: TRBV5-1

CDR3 DNA: TGTGCCAGCAGCTTAGCCCCCGGGACTAGCAGATACAATGAGCAGTTCTTC
CDR3 protein: CASSLAPGTSRYNEQFF
CDR3 length: 17
J gene: TRBJ2-1
clone size: few
D gene: TRBD2
V gene: TRBV7-2

CDR3 DNA: TGTGCCAGCAGCCAATTTTTGAGGGGGCGCGACGAGCAGTACTTC
CDR3 protein: CASSQFLRGRDEQYF
CDR3 length: 15
J gene: TRBJ2-7
clone size: -
D gene: TRBD1
V gene: TRBV3-1

CDR3 DNA: TGCAGTGCTAGAGATGAAATGTCATTTGCGGGGGCCACTAGGTGGGCAGATACGCAGTATTTT
CDR3 protein: CSARDEMSFAGATRWADTQYF
CDR3 length: 21
J gene: TRBJ2-3
clone size: -
D gene: -
V gene: TRBV20-1

CDR3 DNA: TGTGCCAGCAGCGTCGGACAGTACAATCAGCCCCAGCATTTT
CDR3 protein: CASSVGQYNQPQHF
CDR3 length: 14
J gene: TRBJ1-5
clone size: -
D gene: -
V gene: TRBV7-9

CDR3 DNA: TGTGCCAGCAACTCGGGACATTTGAACACTGAAGCTTTCTTT
CDR3 protein: CASNSGHLNTEAFF
CDR3 length: 14
J gene: TRBJ1-1
clone size: -
D gene: -
V gene: TRBV6-2/TRBV6-3

CDR3 DNA: TGTGCCAGCTCACCACGAATTTGGGGGAACACTGAAGCTTTCTTT
CDR3 protein: CASSPRIWGNTEAFF
CDR3 length: 15
J gene: TRBJ1-1
clone size: few
D gene: -
V gene: TRBV18

CDR3 DNA: TGTGCCAGCAGCTTCCGGGGGGCTGGGAATGAAAAACTGTTTTTT
CDR3 protein: CASSFRGAGNEKLFF
CDR3 length: 15
J gene: TRBJ1-4
clone size: -
D gene: -
V gene: TRBV11-2

CDR3 DNA: TGCGCCAGCAGCCAACATGGACAGGGCCAAGAGACCCAGTACTTC
CDR3 protein: CASSQHGQGQETQYF
CDR3 length: 15
J gene: TRBJ2-5
clone size: few
D gene: TRBD1
V gene: TRBV5-1

CDR3 DNA: TGTGCCAGCAGCTTCACCGGGGGCTCGGCCGGGGAGCTGTTTTTT
CDR3 protein: CASSFTGGSAGELFF
CDR3 length: 15
J gene: TRBJ2-2
clone size: -
D gene: -
V gene: TRBV7-2

CDR3 DNA: TGTGCCAGCAGTCCCTTGGGGACCTCCTACGAGCAGTACTTC
CDR3 protein: CASSPLGTSYEQYF
CDR3 length: 14
J gene: TRBJ2-7
clone size: -
D gene: -
V gene: TRBV28

CDR3 DNA: TGCGCCAGCAGCCAAGGGGGGCTTACAAGCTCTGGGGCCAACGTCCTGACTTTC
CDR3 protein: CASSQGGLTSSGANVLTF
CDR3 length: 18
J gene: TRBJ2-6
clone size: few
D gene: -
V gene: TRBV4-3

CDR3 DNA: TGCAGCGTTGAGGGGACGGCCGTAAGGGCCCAGTACTTC
CDR3 protein: CSVEGTAVRAQYF
CDR3 length: 13
J gene: TRBJ2-5
clone size: -
D gene: -
V gene: TRBV29-1

CDR3 DNA: TGCGCCAGCAGCGCACAGGTAGAGACTGAAGCTTTCTTT
CDR3 protein: CASSAQVETEAFF
CDR3 length: 13
J gene: TRBJ1-1
clone size: few
D gene: -
V gene: TRBV4-3

CDR3 DNA: TGTGCCAGCAGCAACGACAGGGTTAATCAAGAGACCCAGTACTTC
CDR3 protein: CASSNDRVNQETQYF
CDR3 length: 15
J gene: TRBJ2-5
clone size: -
D gene: TRBD1
V gene: TRBV28